The T cell receptor (beta chain) under discussion was sequenced for a study of neurological immune-mediated disorders. The CDR3 has 12 amino acids. V shed 4 bases and J shed 9 bases, with 13 bases lying between them. CDR1 and CDR2 from the germline V gene are DFQATT and SNEGSKA (reference sequence). Over 190 million TCR-beta sequences from 15-18 subjects came out of each sequencing run. TCRdb reanalysed the 5' RACE reads using MiXCR and keeps one entry per CDR3 protein. The repertoire holds approximately 30,000 distinct CDR3 sequences, with roughly 3.7% as singletons. Findings and caveats of the study: No expanded-clone CDR3 amino acid sequence recurred across subjects, suggesting private TCR-beta repertoires. The most TCR clonal expansion was seen in HTLV-1-associated myelopathy, whereas the least was seen in multiple sclerosis, below the level in healthy controls.

The sorted libraries were prepared using around 910,000 CD4+ or CD8+ T cells that had themselves been sorted. This clonotype has at least ten counts. Its antigen is not known. This clonotype originated in a woman aged 35 to 49 in good health. The rearrangement uses TRBV20-1 and TRBJ2-1, with D unclear. The sequenced material came from CD4+ T cells from blood. CDR3 sequence reads: CSAMSLDGEQFF. In DNA, the CDR3 is TGCAGTGCTATGTCCCTTGATGGTGAGCAGTTCTTC.